These 26 T cell receptor beta chains share one sample of origin, sequenced in a study of Ad26.COV2.S vaccination and SARS-CoV-2 variants. The treatment here: about 20 received Ad26.COV2.S at low or high dose, single or two shots; several received placebo; per-sample allocation not given. Following the first vaccine or placebo injection, samples were taken on day 63. Produced via immunoSEQ multiplex PCR; TCRdb's table is partial and in-frame only. The data hold around 320,000 clones, with 86% observed a single time. The specimen was peripheral blood, collected in a trial of Ad26.COV2.S vaccine versus placebo. These receptors came from a person between 18 and 59 years old who received the Ad26.COV2.S COVID-19 vaccine or a placebo.

This chain connects TRBV11-3 to TRBJ2-5; D possibly matches TRBD1 or TRBD2 (5 bases each). The CDR3 is made up of 16 amino acids. V was shortened by 4 bases and J by 1 base, with 16 bases between the two germline ends. CDR1 is SGHNT and CDR2 is YENEEA in the germline V gene. CDR3 bases: TGTGCCAGCAGCTCAAATAGGGGACGGACCCAAGAGACCCAGTACTTC. It yields the protein CASSSNRGRTQETQYF. Supplemented by reference TRBV11-3 and TRBJ2-5, the full variable domain reads EAGVVQSPRYKIIEKKQPVAFWCNPISGHNTLYWYLQNLGQGPELLIRYENEEAVDDSQLPKDRFSAERLKGVDSTLKIQPAELGDSAVYLCASSSNRGRTQETQYFGPGTRLLVL.

The sample holds one count of this clone. V usage is TRBV19 and J usage is TRBJ1-4; 7 bases line up with TRBD1. CDR3 length: 14 amino acids. CDR1 and CDR2 (germline): LNHDA, SQIVND (reference sequence). J was trimmed by 7 bases and V by 7 bases; bases with no gene match: 9. The CDR3 DNA is TGTGCCAGTAAAGTGAGACAGGGTTCTGAAAAACTGTTTTTT. Protein: CASKVRQGSEKLFF.

The rearrangement links TRBV5-1 to TRBJ2-7, with 10 bases identical to TRBD1. The germline gives CDR1 SGHRS, CDR2 YFSETQ. V lost 4 bases, J lost 2 bases, and 9 bases stayed unmatched. The CDR3 consists of 16 residues. CDR3 DNA sequence: TGCGCCAGCAGCGCTAAAGGTGGACAGGGGGCCTACGAGCAGTACTTC. It is translated as CASSAKGGQGAYEQYF. Full variable domain (outside the CDR3, taken from reference TRBV5-1 and TRBJ2-7): KAGVTQTPRYLIKTRGQQVTLSCSPISGHRSVSWYQQTPGQGLQFLFEYFSETQRNKGNFPGRFSGRQFSNSRSEMNVSTLELGDSALYLCASSAKGGQGAYEQYFGPGTRLTVT.

The V gene is TRBV30, the J gene TRBJ1-2; no definite D call. Germline values: CDR1 GTSNPN, CDR2 SVGIG (reference sequence). V lost 0 bases, J lost 3 bases, and 17 bases lay in between. The CDR3 has 16 amino acids. CDR3 coding DNA: TGTGCCTGGAGTGTAACCTTCGGGGTTCGTTACTATGGCTACACCTTC. It yields the protein CAWSVTFGVRYYGYTF.

The chain joins TRBV2 to TRBJ1-4, with 7 bases matching TRBD1. Trimming took 7 bases from V and 8 from J; bases not matched to a gene: 4. Germline assignment: CDR1 SNHLY and CDR2 FYNNEI. CDR3 length: 12 residues. CDR3: CASKGAREKLFF. CDR3 sequence (DNA): TGTGCCAGCAAGGGGGCGAGGGAAAAACTGTTTTTT.

The chain carries TRBV18 and TRBJ2-2; the match to TRBD1 covers 9 bases. The CDR3 sequence is 14 residues long. Germline lookup yields CDR1 KGHSH and CDR2 LQKENI. The V and J ends lost 4 bases and 4 bases, in that order; junction bases with no gene match: 1. CDR3 sequence: CASSLDRGTGELFF. The CDR3 DNA reads as TGTGCCAGCTCACTGGACAGGGGCACCGGGGAGCTGTTTTTT. Full variable domain (outside the CDR3, taken from reference TRBV18 and TRBJ2-2): NAGVMQNPRHLVRRRGQEARLRCSPMKGHSHVYWYRQLPEEGLKFMVYLQKENIIDESGMPKERFSAEFPKEGPSILRIQQVVRGDSAAYFCASSLDRGTGELFFGEGSRLTVL.

The V and J genes are TRBV19 and TRBJ1-1, with a possible D match to TRBD1 (5 bases). The CDR3 covers 14 residues. Trimming shortened V by 3 bases and J by 3 bases, and 11 bases separated the two germline ends. Germline-derived CDR1 and CDR2 are LNHDA and SQIVND (reference sequence). CDR3 region: CASSMKGRDTEAFF. The CDR3 DNA follows: TGTGCCAGTAGTATGAAGGGGCGGGACACTGAAGCTTTCTTT.

This chain uses TRBV7-2 with TRBJ2-7; D remains unclear. V lost 5 bases and J 2 bases, leaving 4 bases between the germline ends. Germline V gene data show CDR1 as SGHTA and CDR2 as FQGNSA. This CDR3 contains 11 residues. The CDR3 is CASSAAYEQYF. The CDR3 nucleotides are TGTGCCAGCAGCGCCGCCTACGAGCAGTACTTC.

The V gene is TRBV25-1, the J gene TRBJ2-1, with D possibly TRBD2 on 5 matching bases. Germline CDR1 reads MGHDK; CDR2 reads SYGVNS. The CDR3 length is 14 residues. With 3 bases removed from V and 4 bases from J, the gap between germline ends came to 10 bases. This chain's CDR3 is CASSDPRGYNEQFF. The CDR3 DNA reads TGTGCCAGCAGTGACCCACGGGGTTACAATGAGCAGTTCTTC. Full variable domain (remainder filled in from reference TRBV25-1 and TRBJ2-1): EADIYQTPRYLVIGTGKKITLECSQTMGHDKMYWYQQDPGMELHLIHYSYGVNSTEKGDLSSESTVSRIRTEHFPLTLESARPSHTSQYLCASSDPRGYNEQFFGPGTRLTVL.

V is TRBV13 and J is TRBJ1-3; the match to TRBD1 covers 7 bases. In germline, CDR1 is PRHDT, CDR2 FYEKMQ (reference sequence). The CDR3 is 14 residues long. V gave up 4 bases and J gave up 3 bases; unmatched junction bases: 3. CDR3 loop: CASSSRGDGNTIYF. The CDR3 coding sequence is TGTGCCAGCAGCTCCAGGGGGGATGGAAACACCATATATTTT.

The rearrangement links TRBV5-6 to TRBJ2-7, with D perhaps matching TRBD2 (6 bases). The CDR3 has 14 residues. The V end was cut by 2 bases, the J end by 0 bases, with 9 bases between. Germline V gives CDR1 SGHDT, CDR2 YYEEEE. The chain's CDR3 is CASSFRGGSYEQYF. CDR3 nucleotides: TGTGCCAGCAGCTTTAGGGGAGGCTCCTACGAGCAGTACTTC. The full variable domain, in which reference TRBV5-6 and TRBJ2-7 provide the parts outside the CDR3, is DAGVTQSPTHLIKTRGQQVTLRCSPKSGHDTVSWYQQALGQGPQFIFQYYEEEERQRGNFPDRFSGHQFPNYSSELNVNALLLGDSALYLCASSFRGGSYEQYFGPGTRLTVT.

The rearrangement links TRBV9 to TRBJ1-1; D not certain. This CDR3 contains 14 residues. CDR1 and CDR2 from the germline V gene are SGDLS and YYNGEE. The V end was cut by 0 bases, the J end by 5 bases, with 11 bases between. As DNA, the CDR3 is TGTGCCAGCAGCGTAGAGGGAGGTTGGACTGAAGCTTTCTTT. Translating gives CASSVEGGWTEAFF.

This clone was detected only once. The CDR3 sequence is CASRPGQGRSGANVLTF. The CDR3 DNA reads as TGTGCCAGCAGACCAGGACAGGGTAGGTCTGGGGCCAACGTCCTGACTTTC. This chain connects TRBV3-1 (or the pseudogene TRBV3-2) to TRBJ2-6; 8 nucleotides agree with TRBD1. V lost 6 bases to trimming and J lost 1 base; unmatched junction nucleotides: 8. This CDR3 has 17 amino acids. CDR1 is LGHDT, CDR2 YNNKEL, per germline (reference sequence).

The chain combines TRBV18 with TRBJ2-7, with TRBD1 identical over 7 bases. This CDR3 is 15 amino acids long. Trimming removed 1 base from V and 3 bases from J; junction bases left unmatched: 6. Germline V lookup: CDR1 KGHSH, CDR2 LQKENI. Here the CDR3 DNA reads TGTGCCAGCTCACCACGTAGACAGGGAATCTACGAGCAGTACTTC. Residues: CASSPRRQGIYEQYF.

This clone was seen only once. The J gene is TRBJ1-5, the V gene TRBV7-9; 11 nucleotides align to TRBD1. CDR3 length: 17 residues. CDR1 is SEHNR and CDR2 is FQNEAQ in the germline V gene (reference sequence). The J segment lost 3 bases and the V segment lost 4 bases, leaving 8 bases of the junction unmatched. The CDR3 coding sequence is TGTGCCAGCAGCTCCGGGACAGGGGGACTCTACAATCAGCCCCAGCATTTT. As protein: CASSSGTGGLYNQPQHF. The whole variable domain, filled in from reference TRBV7-9 and TRBJ1-5, reads DTGVSQNPRHKITKRGQNVTFRCDPISEHNRLYWYRQTLGQGPEFLTYFQNEAQLEKSRLLSDRFSAERPKGSFSTLEIQRTEQGDSAMYLCASSSGTGGLYNQPQHFGDGTRLSIL.

The chain carries TRBV27 and TRBJ2-2, with TRBD2 identical over 11 bases. From germline, CDR1 is MNHEY and CDR2 SMNVEV (reference sequence). This CDR3 region has 15 residues. J lost 7 bases, V lost 6 bases, and 7 bases had no gene match. This CDR3 reads CASSLAGGPIGELFF. The DNA for the CDR3 is TGTGCCAGCAGCTTAGCGGGGGGGCCCATCGGGGAGCTGTTTTTT.

This chain links TRBV6-2 or TRBV6-3 with TRBJ2-3, with D maybe TRBD2 (6 bases). Between the trimmed V and J ends, which lost 5 bases and 2 bases, there was a span of 17 bases. Germline-derived CDR1 and CDR2 are MNHEY and SVGEGT. The CDR3 has 16 amino acids. DNA of the CDR3: TGTGCCAGCAGTCAAGGGGACTTGTCCTACACAGATACGCAGTATTTT. Its translation is CASSQGDLSYTDTQYF.

The chain recombines TRBV19 with TRBJ2-6, with a tentative D call TRBD2 (6 bases). The CDR3 runs to 14 residues. V lost 6 bases and J 3 bases, leaving 9 bases between the germline ends. CDR1 is LNHDA and CDR2 is SQIVND in the germline V gene (reference sequence). CDR3 protein: CASRWGGGANVLTF. In DNA form, the CDR3 reads TGTGCCAGTAGATGGGGAGGTGGGGCCAACGTCCTGACTTTC.

This clone was counted between two and nine times. J is TRBJ1-2 and V is TRBV7-2; TRBD1 agrees at 11 bases. Unmatched junction bases numbered 2, after V lost 5 bases and J lost 6 bases. CDR1 and CDR2 from the germline V gene are SGHTA and FQGNSA. The CDR3 has 13 residues. The CDR3 bases are TGTGCCAGCAGCCCGGGACAGGGGGATGGCTACACCTTC. The encoded protein is CASSPGQGDGYTF.

The chain has TRBV6-5 and TRBJ2-7; D call uncertain. Germline CDR1 MNHEY, CDR2 SVGAGI. V was clipped by 0 bases and J by 3 bases, with 6 bases between them. This CDR3 is built from 13 residues. CDR3 nucleotide sequence: TGTGCCAGCAGTTACTCGGCCAGCTACGAGCAGTACTTC. Translating it yields CASSYSASYEQYF.

This chain uses TRBV6-2 or TRBV6-3 with TRBJ1-1; the D gene is possibly TRBD1 (6 bases). The CDR3 is 15 residues long. The V gene lost 5 bases and the J gene lost 1 base, with 14 bases spanning the gap. Looked up from germline, CDR1 is MNHEY and CDR2 is SVGEGT. The CDR3 sequence is CASSAQYRENTEAFF. In nucleotides, the CDR3 is TGTGCCAGCAGTGCCCAGTACAGGGAGAACACTGAAGCTTTCTTT.

V and J are TRBV5-1 and TRBJ2-7, with 7 bases fitting TRBD2. Losses at the gene ends were 5 bases for V and 4 bases for J; bases not matched to a gene: 3. CDR3 length: 12 residues. The V gene's germline CDR1 is SGHRS and CDR2 YFSETQ. The CDR3 region is CASREGGYEQYF. The CDR3, as DNA: TGCGCCAGCAGGGAGGGAGGGTACGAGCAGTACTTC.

This clone has just a few counts. The chain joins TRBV5-4 to TRBJ1-2, with TRBD1 matching over 7 bases. V was clipped by 3 bases and J by 5 bases; unmatched bases: 7. This CDR3 is built from 14 residues. The germline V gene encodes CDR1 SGHNT and CDR2 YYREEE (reference sequence). The CDR3 region is CASSSLGTEYGYTF. The DNA for the CDR3 is TGTGCCAGCAGCTCGCTCGGGACAGAGTATGGCTACACCTTC.

V gene TRBV6-6 combines with J gene TRBJ2-1; D is perhaps TRBD2 (6 bases). CDR1 is MNHNY, CDR2 SVGAGI, per germline (reference sequence). With 2 bases removed from V and 3 bases from J, the gap between germline ends came to 8 bases. CDR3 length: 14 residues. The DNA for the CDR3 is TGTGCCAGCAGTTACGGCGGGGTCTACAATGAGCAGTTCTTC. Its protein product is CASSYGGVYNEQFF.

V and J are TRBV3-1 (or the pseudogene TRBV3-2) and TRBJ1-3, with unresolved D. Germline V gives CDR1 LGHDT, CDR2 YNNKEL (reference sequence). CDR3 length equals 16 residues. V lost 4 bases to trimming and J lost 0 bases, with 13 bases between them. CDR3: CASSPRPFNSGNTIYF. CDR3 sequence (DNA): TGTGCCAGCAGCCCTAGGCCTTTCAACTCTGGAAACACCATATATTTT.

As concerns this clone: Other nucleotide sequences from this sample produce the same CDR3. The chain has TRBV7-9 and TRBJ2-2; D remains unclear. Germline assignment: CDR1 SEHNR and CDR2 FQNEAQ (reference sequence). The CDR3 has 14 residues. Trimming left V 4 bases short and J 0 bases short, with 6 bases between. For the CDR3, the DNA is TGTGCCAGCAGCTCAGACACGAACACCGGGGAGCTGTTTTTT. It yields the protein CASSSDTNTGELFF.